One sample yielded the 8 T cell receptor beta chains listed below, sequenced in a study of identical twins. MiXCR was run by TCRdb on the 5' RACE reads, yielding one entry per CDR3 protein. The sample holds roughly 470,000 distinct CDR3 sequences, over 11% seen once. The same data also went into a second study, on yellow fever vaccine responses in identical twins.

The sample was CD4+ T cells sorted from blood. The receptor set was obtained from a woman aged 18-29 years in good health.

This clonotype has a handful of counts. The CDR3 reads CASSHPGLSSYEQYF. The CDR3 DNA reads as TGCGCCAGCAGCCATCCCGGCCTGAGCTCCTACGAGCAGTACTTC. The chain has TRBV4-1 and TRBJ2-7, with D uncertain. Trimming pared 3 bases from V and 0 bases from J, leaving 12 bases between. Germline loops: CDR1 MGHRA, CDR2 YSYEKL. CDR3 size: 15 residues.

The chain recombines TRBV7-8 with TRBJ2-3; perhaps D is TRBD1 or TRBD2 (6 bases each). Germline V gives CDR1 SGHVS, CDR2 FQNEAQ. There are 14 residues in the CDR3. V lost 3 bases and J 9 bases, leaving 16 bases between the germline ends. The CDR3 here is CASSLGGGGHTQYF. In nucleotides, the CDR3 is TGTGCCAGCAGCTTGGGGGGTGGGGGCCACACGCAGTATTTT.

CDR3: CASSLRQGGVTEAFF. The CDR3 DNA sequence: TGTGCCAGCAGCTTAAGACAGGGGGGGGTCACTGAAGCTTTCTTT. The chain is built from TRBV7-2 and TRBJ1-1; 9 nucleotides align to TRBD1. Looked up from germline, CDR1 is SGHTA and CDR2 is FQGNSA. The trim removed 2 bases at V and 4 bases at J, leaving 5 bases unmatched. CDR3 length equals 15 residues.

This clonotype was counted ten times or more. The genes are TRBV9 and TRBJ1-3; D call uncertain. V gave up 4 bases and J gave up 0 bases, with 20 bases separating them. The length of the CDR3 is 18 residues. The V gene's germline CDR1 is SGDLS and CDR2 YYNGEE. The CDR3 DNA follows: TGTGCCAGCAGCCCAAATCTCGGGAACCAATACTCTGGAAACACCATATATTTT. Protein: CASSPNLGNQYSGNTIYF.

J is TRBJ2-1 and V is TRBV11-3; D uncertain. Trimming took off 0 bases at V and 4 bases at J, with 10 bases between the two ends. Germline CDR1 is SGHNT and CDR2 is YENEEA. The CDR3 has 15 residues. DNA of the CDR3: TGTGCCAGCAGCTTAGATCCCCAACCTTACAATGAGCAGTTCTTC. Translating it yields CASSLDPQPYNEQFF.

The chain is built from TRBV5-1 and TRBJ1-1; TRBD1 matches at 10 bases. The CDR3 length is 16 residues. Germline-derived CDR1 and CDR2 are SGHRS and YFSETQ. V gave up 4 bases and J gave up 0 bases; unmatched junction bases: 6. The CDR3 DNA reads as TGCGCCAGCAGCCCCACGGGGACAGGGGTGAACACTGAAGCTTTCTTT. Its protein is CASSPTGTGVNTEAFF.

This clonotype was seen only a few times. The gene calls are TRBV15 and TRBJ2-1; the match to TRBD2 covers 9 bases. CDR3 size: 16 residues. Germline V CDR1 and CDR2: LNHNV, YYDKDF (reference sequence). J was trimmed by 2 bases and V by 0 bases; bases with no gene match: 2. CDR3 nucleotides: TGTGCCACCAGCAGAGATCCTAGCGGGACCTACAATGAGCAGTTCTTC. Its protein is CATSRDPSGTYNEQFF.

V is TRBV24-1 and J is TRBJ2-1, with D unclear. The length of the CDR3 is 17 residues. Deletions cut 5 bases from V and 0 bases from J, with 16 bases between. Germline V gene lookup returns CDR1 KGHDR and CDR2 SFDVKD. The CDR3 DNA reads TGTGCCACCAGTGGTGAAAAGGACGGCAGCTCCTACAATGAGCAGTTCTTC. This translates into CATSGEKDGSSYNEQFF.